This T cell receptor beta chain emerged from a study of TIL therapy for anti-PD-1-resistant metastatic lung cancer. The libraries were made with immunoSEQ v3. Profiling relied on immunoSEQ multiplex PCR, and the TCRdb table lists in-frame clones only, not all of them. Here the sample spans some 57,000 clones, around 87% being singletons. Germline CDR1 and CDR2: KGHDR and SFDVKD. The CDR3 is made up of 15 amino acids. Trimming took off 1 base at V and 2 bases at J, with 9 bases between the two ends. Remarks on this clone: Its specificity is unknown.

Specified time point: pre-treatment sample, taken before nivolumab and TIL therapy. Study-wide results and limits: TIL clonotype persistence in blood showed no apparent association with response.

The sequencing used blood, collected at baseline. V is TRBV24-1 and J is TRBJ2-3; no definite D call. The TCR originated in a person aged 25 to 80 with non-small cell lung cancer. The DNA for the CDR3 is TGTGCCACCAGTGATTTTTCGGCCACCACAGATACGCAGTATTTT. Translating it yields CATSDFSATTDTQYF.